The next 3 T cell receptor beta chains were all read from a single sample in a study of neoadjuvant anti-PD-1 for oral cavity cancer (dated by TCRdb to the early 2020s). Libraries were prepared through the immunoSEQ multiplex PCR assay. The immuneACCESS repertoire file appears here via TCRdb, limited to in-frame rearrangements. These files lack a portion of the clones; in checked studies, under half of the deficit traces to unresolved V genes, and the cause of the others is not known. The sample table lists roughly 16,000 clones, about 70% of them with a count of one. Approximately 2.8% of the sample is taken by the ten largest. The time point label here, explained by the study, means: before neoadjuvant nivolumab. The sequencing here drew on PBMCs, taken before nivolumab (anti-PD-1) treatment. All receptors come from a person between 40 and 79 years old with oral cavity squamous cell carcinoma.

The chain links TRBV27 to TRBJ2-7; unclear D gene. Germline V CDR1 and CDR2: MNHEY, SMNVEV (reference sequence). This CDR3 has 14 residues. With 2 bases removed from V and 6 bases from J, the gap between germline ends came to 14 bases. Here the CDR3 DNA reads TGTGCCAGCAGTTTAAACCGAGTAAGCGCCGAGCAGTACTTC. This codes for CASSLNRVSAEQYF.

The chain employs TRBV6-6 and TRBJ2-2; 9 positions match TRBD1. The junction had 5 bases not matched to a gene; V was cut back by 2 bases and J by 7 bases. The CDR3 spans 15 residues. CDR1 and CDR2 from the germline V gene are MNHNY and SVGAGI (reference sequence). CDR3: CASSYTTGGNGELFF. CDR3 nucleotides: TGTGCCAGCAGTTACACGACAGGGGGGAACGGGGAGCTGTTTTTT.

The V gene is TRBV9, the J gene TRBJ2-1; TRBD2 agrees at 9 bases. The ends lost 3 bases at V and 5 bases at J; junction bases unmatched: 12. CDR1 is SGDLS, CDR2 YYNGEE, per germline. The CDR3 covers 17 residues. The CDR3 loop is CASSAWTSANGNNEQFF. The CDR3, as DNA: TGTGCCAGCAGCGCGTGGACTAGCGCGAATGGTAACAATGAGCAGTTCTTC.